One sample yielded the 2 T cell receptor beta chains listed below, sequenced in a study of T cell responses to AZD1222 COVID-19 vaccine. Sequenced by immunoSEQ multiplex PCR; TCRdb stores in-frame clones only, minus some. The repertoire holds under 80,000 clones, around 89% seen once, with less than 20% in the top ten. The source material was peripheral blood, sampled on day 0 of AZD1222 vaccination. Source of these receptors: an adult in good health.

The chain has TRBV29-1 and TRBJ1-2, with TRBD1 matching over 7 bases. This CDR3 has 14 amino acids. The germline V gene has CDR1 SQVTM and CDR2 ANQGSEA. V lost 3 bases to trimming and J lost 5 bases; unmatched junction nucleotides: 9. CDR3 bases: TGCAGCGTTGAGGCCTCGGGACAGCAGTATGGCTACACCTTC. It codes for CSVEASGQQYGYTF.

The V call is TRBV29-1, the J call TRBJ1-2, with 8 bases fitting TRBD1. CDR1 is SQVTM, CDR2 ANQGSEA, per germline. V shed 7 bases and J 2 bases; nucleotides not matched to a gene: 6. The CDR3 has 13 amino acids. The CDR3 DNA follows: TGCAGCGCCTCAGGGGGCGCGAACTATGGCTACACCTTC. Protein: CSASGGANYGYTF.